This TCR beta chain stems from a study of response to subunit inactivated influenza vaccine. Whole-study results and caveats: Each seasonal flu vaccination may recruit only limited new T cells, authors suggested.

Turning to this clonotype: The target antigen is unknown.

CDR3 length: 16 residues. Trimming cost V 0 bases and J 4 bases, with 13 bases left between them. Germline loops: CDR1 SGHRS, CDR2 YFSETQ. One entry per CDR3 protein results from TCRdb running MiXCR on the RT-PCR reads. The sample carries under 950,000 distinct CDR3 sequences, 21% recorded once. The specimen was PBMCs from blood, collected roughly 5 days after vaccination. This TCR derives from a man aged 50-60 years who received an inactivated influenza vaccine. The gene calls are TRBV5-1 and TRBJ1-4; the D gene is possibly TRBD1 (5 bases). CDR3 sequence reads: CASSLGNRQSNEKLFF. In nucleotides, the CDR3 is TGCGCCAGCAGCTTGGGGAACCGACAGAGTAATGAAAAACTGTTTTTT.